The 30 T cell receptor beta chains given below trace back to one sample, sequenced in a study of human T cells and chemical hapten exposure. TCRdb ran MiXCR on the RACE reads and lists one entry per CDR3 protein. Among roughly 380,000 distinct CDR3 sequences, approximately 5% were seen once, and the ten largest hold around 2.6%. Time point given: pre-sensitization, week 0. Treatment here: therapeutic diphenylcyclopropenone sensitization with weekly scalp DPC. Material: whole blood, obtained in connection with sensitization to the hapten diphenylcyclopropenone (DPC). Receptors were obtained from a woman aged 50 to 60 with alopecia areata. Some clones in this sample may be carry-over from other donors' samples.

The CDR3 loop reads CSATGRRGTDTQYF. The CDR3 DNA follows: TGCAGTGCTACGGGGCGCCGGGGCACAGATACGCAGTATTTT. The V gene is TRBV20-1, the J gene TRBJ2-3; D possibly matches TRBD1 or TRBD2 (5 bases each). CDR1 is DFQATT, CDR2 SNEGSKA, per germline (reference sequence). The length of the CDR3 is 14 residues. Between the trimmed V and J ends, which lost 4 bases and 1 base, there was a span of 12 bases.

This clonotype has more than one count but fewer than ten. The chain links TRBV7-2 to TRBJ2-5, with 9 bases fitting TRBD2. V lost 2 bases and J lost 1; bases outside the gene matches: 8. Germline V CDR1 and CDR2: SGHTA, FQGNSA. This CDR3 is built from 17 residues. The CDR3 nucleotides read TGTGCCAGCAGCTTATGGGGAGCGGGGGGAACCCAAGAGACCCAGTACTTC. Translation gives CASSLWGAGGTQETQYF. The variable domain in full, completed from reference TRBV7-2 and TRBJ2-5, reads GAGVSQSPSNKVTEKGKDVELRCDPISGHTALYWYRQSLGQGLEFLIYFQGNSAPDKSGLPSDRFSAERTGGSVSTLTIQRTQQEDSAVYLCASSLWGAGGTQETQYFGPGTRLLVL.

This sequence joins TRBV6-1 and TRBJ2-1; D gene uncertain. CDR3 length equals 14 residues. V gave up 9 bases and J gave up 0 bases, with 12 bases separating them. The germline V gene has CDR1 MNHNS and CDR2 SASEGT. The CDR3 region is CASCSRSSYNEQFF. In DNA, the CDR3 is TGTGCCAGTTGCTCTAGGAGCTCCTACAATGAGCAGTTCTTC.

This clonotype showed up just a few times. The chain uses TRBV3-1 and TRBJ1-2; D gene ambiguous. V was shortened by 3 bases and J by 9 bases, with 8 bases between the two germline ends. Germline-derived CDR1 and CDR2 are LGHDT and YNNKEL (reference sequence). CDR3 length equals 11 residues. CDR3 coding DNA: TGTGCCAGCAGCCAGGCAGCAAGCTACACCTTC. Amino acids: CASSQAASYTF.

This clonotype has more than one count but fewer than ten. The J gene is TRBJ1-3, the V gene TRBV9, with D perhaps TRBD1 (5 bases). Germline V gene lookup returns CDR1 SGDLS and CDR2 YYNGEE. V dropped 1 base and J dropped 0 bases, with 11 bases sitting between them. The CDR3 loop spans 16 amino acids. The CDR3 region has the DNA TGTGCCAGCAGCGTACAAACAGGATTCTCTGGAAACACCATATATTTT. This translates into CASSVQTGFSGNTIYF.

This clonotype was recorded a few times. The V gene is TRBV20-1, the J gene TRBJ1-4, with TRBD1 as a possible D gene (5 bases). V was cut by 5 bases and J by 8 bases, with 12 bases left in between. The V gene's germline CDR1 is DFQATT and CDR2 SNEGSKA (reference sequence). The CDR3 totals 12 residues. CDR3 DNA sequence: TGCAGTGCTGAGGGGAGATTGGAAAAACTGTTTTTT. It specifies CSAEGRLEKLFF.

This clonotype appeared a few times. This chain uses TRBV10-3 with TRBJ1-2; TRBD1 aligns across 11 bases. CDR1 and CDR2 (germline): ENHRY, SYGVKD. There are 16 residues in the CDR3. V trimming: 4 bases; J trimming: 3 bases; junction bases outside the gene matches: 7. The CDR3 sequence is CAISVVRTGGDYGYTF. The CDR3 DNA is TGTGCCATCAGTGTTGTTCGGACAGGGGGCGACTATGGCTACACCTTC.

This clonotype was seen at least ten times. The CDR3 sequence: CATSRGRTDNQPQHF. The CDR3 nucleotides read TGTGCCACCAGCAGAGGGCGGACAGACAATCAGCCCCAGCATTTT. This sequence joins TRBV15 and TRBJ1-5, with D possibly TRBD1 on 6 matching bases. The CDR3 sequence is 15 residues long. Germline CDR1 is LNHNV and CDR2 is YYDKDF (reference sequence). V gave up 1 base and J gave up 3 bases, with 10 bases separating them.

The V gene is TRBV6-1, the J gene TRBJ2-5, with 8 bases matching TRBD2. With 7 bases clipped from V and 4 bases from J, the junction kept 11 bases outside the gene matches. The germline CDR1 and CDR2 sequences are MNHNS and SASEGT. CDR3 size: 15 residues. This CDR3 is CASIELAGPSETQYF. The CDR3, as DNA: TGTGCCAGCATCGAATTAGCGGGGCCCTCAGAGACCCAGTACTTC.

This clonotype was seen at least ten times. V usage is TRBV5-1 and J usage is TRBJ2-1; 9 bases agree with TRBD2. Looked up from germline, CDR1 is SGHRS and CDR2 is YFSETQ. The V and J ends lost 4 bases and 5 bases, in that order; junction bases with no gene match: 10. This CDR3 region has 16 residues. The CDR3 spells CASSSSRGGANNEQFF. CDR3 DNA: TGCGCCAGCAGCAGCTCGCGCGGGGGGGCGAACAATGAGCAGTTCTTC.

This clonotype was picked up many times. V is TRBV29-1 and J is TRBJ1-5; D is unresolved. The CDR3 loop spans 13 amino acids. The V end was cut by 4 bases, the J end by 5 bases, with 12 bases between. The germline V gene has CDR1 SQVTM and CDR2 ANQGSEA. CDR3 region: CSVVVGLDQPQHF. The CDR3 nucleotides are TGCAGCGTTGTCGTAGGGTTGGATCAGCCCCAGCATTTT.

This clonotype showed up many times. The V and J genes are TRBV10-3 and TRBJ2-7; TRBD2 matches 16 bases. Trimming cost V 2 bases and J 5 bases; bases outside gene matches: 6. CDR3 length: 17 residues. Germline CDR1 ENHRY, CDR2 SYGVKD. CDR3 residues: CAISEPGLAGGPDEQYF. The CDR3 DNA follows: TGTGCCATCAGTGAGCCGGGACTAGCGGGAGGGCCCGACGAGCAGTACTTC.

As regards this clonotype: A read error is possible here, since a much larger clone lies one base away. V is TRBV6-1 and J is TRBJ2-3; D is ambiguous. The CDR3 spans 15 residues. V was cut by 1 base and J by 5 bases, with 13 bases left in between. Germline CDR1 reads MNHNS; CDR2 reads SASEGT. As DNA, the CDR3 is TGTGCCAGCAGTGAAGACCCCGTGGGCCTAGATACGCAGTATTTT. It codes for CASSEDPVGLDTQYF.

The J gene is TRBJ2-3, the V gene TRBV6-1; a weak D match, TRBD2 (6 bases). The V gene lost 3 bases and the J gene lost 0 bases, with 13 bases spanning the gap. Looked up from germline, CDR1 is MNHNS and CDR2 is SASEGT. This CDR3 has 16 residues. The CDR3 nucleotides are TGTGCCAGCAGTGAGACCCCCGGGGGTAGCACAGATACGCAGTATTTT. It translates to CASSETPGGSTDTQYF.

V and J are TRBV18 and TRBJ1-3, with D perhaps matching TRBD1 (5 bases). The length of the CDR3 is 15 residues. The V end lost 3 bases, the J end lost 0 bases, and 9 bases lay between the germline ends. Germline-derived CDR1 and CDR2 are KGHSH and LQKENI. CDR3 bases: TGTGCCAGCTCACCCCAGACAGACTCTGGAAACACCATATATTTT. It codes for CASSPQTDSGNTIYF.

This clonotype was picked up many times. V is TRBV7-2 and J is TRBJ2-3, with D possibly being TRBD1 (6 bases). V was clipped by 7 bases and J by 2 bases, with 19 bases between them. CDR1 SGHTA and CDR2 FQGNSA come from the germline V gene. The CDR3 contains 16 residues. The CDR3 here is CASTTQGPAPTDTQYF. The CDR3 nucleotides read TGTGCCAGCACCACACAGGGCCCTGCCCCCACAGATACGCAGTATTTT.

V and J are TRBV3-1 and TRBJ1-1; TRBD1 agrees at 7 bases. Germline V gene sequence: CDR1 LGHDT, CDR2 YNNKEL (reference sequence). The V segment lost 1 base and the J segment 4 bases; nucleotides outside the gene matches: 3. This CDR3 is built from 14 residues. The CDR3 here is CASSQGAGGTEAFF. CDR3 DNA sequence: TGTGCCAGCAGCCAAGGAGCAGGGGGCACTGAAGCTTTCTTT.

This clonotype has a handful of counts. The gene calls are TRBV10-3 and TRBJ1-3; tentatively, D is TRBD1 (5 bases). The germline V gene encodes CDR1 ENHRY and CDR2 SYGVKD. V lost 6 bases, J lost 0 bases, and 6 bases lay in between. The CDR3 has 13 residues. In nucleotides, the CDR3 is TGTGCCATCAGGGACACCTCTGGAAACACCATATATTTT. Translation gives CAIRDTSGNTIYF.

This clonotype was seen more than once but under ten times. J is TRBJ2-3 and V is TRBV9, with 7 bases aligning to TRBD2. V was clipped by 2 bases and J by 0 bases; unmatched bases: 3. The CDR3 extends over 15 amino acids. CDR1 is SGDLS and CDR2 is YYNGEE in the germline V gene. The CDR3 loop is CASSVSGESTDTQYF. The CDR3 bases are TGTGCCAGCAGCGTGAGCGGGGAAAGCACAGATACGCAGTATTTT.

This clonotype was recorded at least ten times. The V gene is TRBV2, the J gene TRBJ2-4, with D possibly matching TRBD2 (6 bases). Looked up from germline, CDR1 is SNHLY and CDR2 is FYNNEI. V lost 3 bases, J lost 9 bases, and 18 bases lay in between. CDR3 length: 15 residues. In DNA, the CDR3 is TGTGCCAGCAGTGAGAGGGGCGGACTATTTACCATTCAGTACTTC. This sequence encodes CASSERGGLFTIQYF.

Many counts were recorded for this clonotype. V and J are TRBV5-4 and TRBJ2-3, with D possibly matching TRBD1 (5 bases). The CDR3 runs to 16 residues. Germline CDR1 reads SGHNT; CDR2 reads YYREEE (reference sequence). V was shortened by 3 bases and J by 6 bases, with 20 bases between the two germline ends. The chain's CDR3 is CASSSWGSGSADTQYF. DNA of the CDR3: TGTGCCAGCAGCTCTTGGGGCTCAGGGTCAGCCGATACGCAGTATTTT.

The chain combines TRBV5-1 with TRBJ1-6; D call uncertain. The CDR3 extends over 17 amino acids. The V and J ends lost 0 bases and 0 bases respectively, with 10 bases between them. Germline CDR1 reads SGHRS; CDR2 reads YFSETQ. DNA for the CDR3: TGCGCCAGCAGCTTGGGTGAGCTACCCTCCTATAATTCACCCCTCCACTTT. It translates to CASSLGELPSYNSPLHF.

This chain connects TRBV6-2 or TRBV6-3 to TRBJ2-2; 9 bases agree with TRBD2. With V trimmed by 4 bases and J by 1 base, 4 bases remained unmatched. Germline V gene sequence: CDR1 MNHEY, CDR2 SVGEGT. The CDR3 has 16 amino acids. The DNA of the CDR3 is TGTGCCAGCAGTTCCCTAGCGGGATTGAACACCGGGGAGCTGTTTTTT. Translating it yields CASSSLAGLNTGELFF.

The chain uses TRBV9 and TRBJ1-5; D ambiguous. Germline CDR1 is SGDLS and CDR2 is YYNGEE. Trimming removed 0 bases at V and 9 bases at J, with 16 bases between. This CDR3 is built from 15 residues. CDR3 sequence (DNA): TGTGCCAGCAGCGTAGGGCCCTCCTCCCCCCTGCCCCAGCATTTT. Translation gives CASSVGPSSPLPQHF. The full variable domain, rest sourced from reference TRBV9 and TRBJ1-5, is DSGVTQTPKHLITATGQRVTLRCSPRSGDLSVYWYQQSLDQGLQFLIQYYNGEERAKGNILERFSAQQFPDLHSELNLSSLELGDSALYFCASSVGPSSPLPQHFGDGTRLSIL.

This clonotype appeared a few times. The chain combines TRBV9 with TRBJ2-2; unclear D gene. Deletions cut 6 bases from V and 5 bases from J, with 5 bases between. Germline CDR1 SGDLS, CDR2 YYNGEE. The CDR3 is made up of 11 amino acids. This CDR3 is CASTKTGELFF. The DNA for the CDR3 is TGTGCCAGCACTAAGACCGGGGAGCTGTTTTTT. The whole variable domain, filled in from reference TRBV9 and TRBJ2-2, reads DSGVTQTPKHLITATGQRVTLRCSPRSGDLSVYWYQQSLDQGLQFLIQYYNGEERAKGNILERFSAQQFPDLHSELNLSSLELGDSALYFCASTKTGELFFGEGSRLTVL.

This clonotype occurred a few times. The chain links TRBV19 to TRBJ2-1; 11 bases agree with TRBD2. V was clipped by 6 bases and J by 9 bases; unmatched bases: 7. The CDR3 spans 14 residues. CDR1 and CDR2 from the germline V gene are LNHDA and SQIVND (reference sequence). The CDR3 DNA follows: TGTGCCAGTAGGAGGTTAGCGGGAGGGCCTGAGCAGTTCTTC. Translated, it gives CASRRLAGGPEQFF.

There are many counts of this clonotype. The rearrangement links TRBV28 to TRBJ1-2, with D tentatively TRBD1 (6 bases). The germline V gene has CDR1 MDHEN and CDR2 SYDVKM. The CDR3 spans 14 residues. The germline V and J ends were trimmed by 3 bases and 4 bases, with 12 bases remaining between them. CDR3 sequence reads: CASSFGGQAYGYTF. The CDR3 DNA sequence: TGTGCCAGCAGTTTTGGGGGCCAGGCCTATGGCTACACCTTC.

This clonotype was seen many times. The V gene is TRBV7-6, the J gene TRBJ1-1, with 7 bases identical to TRBD1. The CDR3 is 14 amino acids. CDR1 and CDR2 from the germline V gene are SGHVS and FNYEAQ. The ends lost 5 bases at V and 4 bases at J; junction bases unmatched: 7. The CDR3 protein is CASSPNRGGTEAFF. CDR3 coding DNA: TGTGCCAGCAGCCCCAACAGGGGAGGCACTGAAGCTTTCTTT.

This clonotype was seen ten or more times. The rearrangement links TRBV20-1 to TRBJ2-7; D ambiguous. The CDR3 contains 12 residues. Germline assignment: CDR1 DFQATT and CDR2 SNEGSKA (reference sequence). V lost 0 bases to trimming and J lost 3 bases, with 6 bases between them. The CDR3 DNA follows: TGCAGTGCTAGAGAGATTAGCTACGAGCAGTACTTC. Amino acid sequence: CSAREISYEQYF.

This clonotype occurred a few times. This chain joins TRBV9 and TRBJ2-5; D is possibly TRBD1 (5 bases). V was cut by 0 bases and J by 1 base, with 7 bases left in between. The germline CDR1 and CDR2 sequences are SGDLS and YYNGEE. This CDR3 region has 14 residues. In nucleotides, the CDR3 is TGTGCCAGCAGCGTAGAGGGGATCCAAGAGACCCAGTACTTC. It codes for CASSVEGIQETQYF.